These T cell receptor beta chains were read from a single sample in a study of response to subunit inactivated influenza vaccine. Using its own MiXCR run on the RT-PCR reads, TCRdb lists one record per CDR3 protein. The sample includes around 750,000 distinct CDR3 sequences, approximately 21% of them seen just once. Material: PBMCs from blood, obtained more than 4 days after vaccination. Receptors originate from a man aged 50 to 59 who received an inactivated influenza vaccine. The CDR3 runs from the conserved cysteine through the conserved F or W. Fields, in order: V gene, CDR3 protein.

TRBV5-1	CASSSDGRETEAFF
TRBV29-1	CSVESDEQYF
TRBV25-1	CASSESGGTQYF
TRBV5-6	CASSSFTSAYTDTQYF
TRBV6-1	CASSEHRGGDTQYF
TRBV5-1	CASSLAGRSPDEQFF
TRBV30	CAWNRRQGSNSPLHF
TRBV5-6	CASSLLGDSIKPGFF
TRBV12-3/TRBV12-4	CASSFLEGNEQFF
TRBV20-1	CSAPQGSYNSPLHF
TRBV7-6	CASSQYRGGETQYF
TRBV5-4	CASSYGTGGRETQYF
TRBV20-1	CSAYSTGYGYTF
TRBV7-9	CASSTSWDRGVEQYF
TRBV20-1	CSARGTGFATNEKLFF
TRBV6-5	CASSYSLAAYETQYF
TRBV5-1	CASSSDNKNIQYF
TRBV7-2	CASSTGAMSSGNTIYF
TRBV5-4	CASSLYGYGYTF
TRBV6-1	CASSESAAYEQYF
TRBV6-1	CASRGGTVSEAFF
TRBV7-2	CASSPNSGVSYEQYF
TRBV29-1	CSVIQGRETQYF
TRBV11-2	CASSPPPAGTDTQYF
TRBV20-1	CSAEGQGTETQYF
TRBV10-3	CAIRGQGKSTDTQYF
TRBV12-3/TRBV12-4	CASSLLSSSYEQYF
TRBV18	CASSPAAGAYNEQFF
TRBV7-7	CASSLAGKTDTQYF
TRBV15	CATSGSGLAGDEQYF
TRBV10-3	CAISDGTDTQYF
TRBV27	CASSFRGRGPPLSYNEQFF